This is a list of T cell receptor beta chains from one sample in a study of human T cells and chemical hapten exposure. MiXCR, run by TCRdb on the 5' RACE reads, gives a single entry per CDR3 protein. The table shows 150,000 or so distinct CDR3 sequences, with around 4.4% occurring only once. These TCRs come from a female donor in good health. CDR3s include the opening cysteine and the closing phenylalanine or tryptophan. D genes are given only for firm matches. The size entry is marked missing in some rows and otherwise reads once, few, many or a size class.

d_gene	abundance	v_gene	j_gene	CDR3nt	CDR3aa
-	many	TRBV29-1	TRBJ2-2	TGCAGCGTTGAATGGTATAGCGTCACCGGGGAGCTGTTTTTT	CSVEWYSVTGELFF
-	few	TRBV4-2	TRBJ2-5	TGTGCCAGCAGCCGACCCCGGGCCGACACCAGGGAGACCCAGTACTTC	CASSRPRADTRETQYF
-	many	TRBV15	TRBJ1-2	TGTGCCACCAGCAGAGTGGTAGGGGTGAGCGGCTACACCTTC	CATSRVVGVSGYTF
-	many	TRBV12-3/TRBV12-4	TRBJ2-7	TGTGCCAGCAGTTTAGAATACATGTCCTACGAGCAGTACTTC	CASSLEYMSYEQYF
TRBD1	many	TRBV7-9	TRBJ1-6	TGTGCCAGCAGCTTAGAGGGACAGGGTAACTCACCCCTCCACTTT	CASSLEGQGNSPLHF
-	many	TRBV5-1	TRBJ2-4	TGCGCCAGCAGCCGTTATCTTACAGCGGAGGAAAACATTCAGTACTTC	CASSRYLTAEENIQYF
-	many	TRBV7-9	TRBJ2-2	TGTGCCAGCAGCTTAGAAGCGGCCACCGGGGAGCTGTTTTTT	CASSLEAATGELFF
-	-	TRBV5-6	TRBJ1-2	TGTGCCAGCAGCCTACAACAGCTCTATGGCTACACCTTC	CASSLQQLYGYTF
-	many	TRBV6-6	TRBJ1-3	TGTGCCAGTACTCCTTCTGGAAACACCATATATTTT	CASTPSGNTIYF
-	many	TRBV5-5	TRBJ1-5	TGTGCCAGCAGCTTGGATTACGGCGGATACAATCAGCCCCAGCATTTT	CASSLDYGGYNQPQHF
-	many	TRBV4-2	TRBJ1-2	TGTGCCAGCAGCCAAGTCCAGAGGACTGTTAACTATGGCTACACCTTC	CASSQVQRTVNYGYTF
-	many	TRBV20-1	TRBJ2-5	TGCAGTGCTAGTCCCCCAGAGACCCAGTACTTC	CSASPPETQYF
-	many	TRBV14	TRBJ2-4	TGTGCCAGCAGCCAAGATCCGGGGCCCAAAAACATTCAGTACTTC	CASSQDPGPKNIQYF
-	many	TRBV11-2	TRBJ1-6	TGTGCCAGCACCTCAGTAAATTCACCCCTCCACTTT	CASTSVNSPLHF
-	many	TRBV20-1	TRBJ1-1	TGCAGTGCTAGAGATAGGGACTTGAACACTGAAGCTTTCTTT	CSARDRDLNTEAFF